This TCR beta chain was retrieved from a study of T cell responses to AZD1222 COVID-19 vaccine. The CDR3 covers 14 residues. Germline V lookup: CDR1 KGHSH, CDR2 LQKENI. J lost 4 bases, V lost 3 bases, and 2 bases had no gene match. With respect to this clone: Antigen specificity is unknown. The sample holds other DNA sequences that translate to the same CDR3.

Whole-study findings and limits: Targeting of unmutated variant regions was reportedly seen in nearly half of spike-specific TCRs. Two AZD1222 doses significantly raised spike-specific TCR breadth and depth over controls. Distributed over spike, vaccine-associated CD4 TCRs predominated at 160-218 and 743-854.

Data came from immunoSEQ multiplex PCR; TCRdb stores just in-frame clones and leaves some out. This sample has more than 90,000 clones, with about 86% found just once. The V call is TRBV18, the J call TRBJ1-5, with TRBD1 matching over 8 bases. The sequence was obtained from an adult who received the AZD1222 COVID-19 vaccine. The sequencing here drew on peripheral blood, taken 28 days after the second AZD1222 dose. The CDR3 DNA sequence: TGTGCCAGCTCACCTCGGGACAGGAATCAGCCCCAGCATTTT. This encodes CASSPRDRNQPQHF.